Below, 6 T cell receptor beta chains from the same sample are listed, as sequenced in a study of control samples from healthy donors and cancer patients. Libraries were prepared by immunoSEQ multiplex PCR; TCRdb keeps only in-frame clonotypes and omits some of them. The sample holds about 110,000 clones, about 80% seen once. Input material: blood. These receptors came from a man aged 18 to 29 in good health.

The CDR3 DNA reads as TGTGCCAGCAGTGAGGGACATGAAACAGATACGCAGTATTTT. Its protein is CASSEGHETDTQYF. This sequence joins TRBV6-4 and TRBJ2-3; D possibly corresponds to TRBD1 (6 bases). Trimming cost V 3 bases and J 3 bases, with 10 bases left between them. Germline CDR1 reads MRHNA; CDR2 reads SNTAGT. This CDR3 region has 14 residues.

This chain connects TRBV19 to TRBJ2-7; TRBD2 might be the D (6 bases). This CDR3 comprises 13 residues. Germline V gene sequence: CDR1 LNHDA, CDR2 SQIVND (reference sequence). V was trimmed by 6 bases and J by 6 bases, leaving 15 bases between them. The CDR3 protein is CASSFGEAGEQYV. CDR3 nucleotides: TGTGCCAGTAGCTTCGGGGAGGCGGGCGAGCAGTACGTC.

This clone was detected only a few times. The chain is built from TRBV19 and TRBJ1-5, with a possible D match to TRBD1 (6 bases). The germline V and J ends were trimmed by 0 bases and 2 bases, with 11 bases remaining between them. CDR3 length: 16 amino acids. The germline V gene encodes CDR1 LNHDA and CDR2 SQIVND (reference sequence). The CDR3 DNA is TGTGCCAGTAGTATAGATTATTCAGGGGGCAATCAGCCCCAGCATTTT. Translated, it gives CASSIDYSGGNQPQHF. Using reference TRBV19 and TRBJ1-5 for the parts outside the CDR3, the full variable domain is DGGITQSPKYLFRKEGQNVTLSCEQNLNHDAMYWYRQDPGQGLRLIYYSQIVNDFQKGDIAEGYSVSREKKESFPLTVTSAQKNPTAFYLCASSIDYSGGNQPQHFGDGTRLSIL.

This chain links TRBV5-4 with TRBJ1-1; 8 nucleotides agree with TRBD1. This CDR3 has 13 amino acids. V gave up 5 bases and J gave up 6 bases; unmatched junction bases: 6. The germline V gene encodes CDR1 SGHNT and CDR2 YYREEE (reference sequence). In nucleotides, the CDR3 is TGTGCCAGCAGTTGGACAGGGAGCCCTGAAGCTTTCTTT. It encodes CASSWTGSPEAFF.

In its sample, this clone was seen a few times. This rearrangement joins TRBV6-4 to TRBJ2-4; D is undetermined. This CDR3 has 12 amino acids. Germline CDR1 and CDR2: MRHNA and SNTAGT. V lost 2 bases and J 9 bases, leaving 8 bases between the germline ends. For the CDR3, the DNA is TGTGCCAGCAGTGACGGCGTGATCATTCAGTACTTC. Its protein product is CASSDGVIIQYF.

The chain uses TRBV18 and TRBJ2-5, with D uncertain. The CDR3 runs to 13 residues. The ends were cut back, 3 bases at V and 5 bases at J, with 10 bases in the middle. The V gene's germline CDR1 is KGHSH and CDR2 LQKENI. CDR3 residues: CASSPDPEETQYF. For the CDR3, the DNA is TGTGCCAGCTCACCCGACCCAGAGGAGACCCAGTACTTC.